This T cell receptor (beta chain) was observed in a study of cytomegalovirus exposure and HLA in healthy donors. About this clone: Its antigen is still unknown.

With 0 bases clipped from V and 0 bases from J, the junction kept 2 bases outside the gene matches. This CDR3 is 15 amino acids long. The germline gives CDR1 ENHRY, CDR2 SYGVKD. 60 Vbeta and 13 Jbeta primers were used in PCR. Sequenced by immunoSEQ multiplex PCR; TCRdb stores in-frame clones only, minus some. The repertoire includes over 100,000 clones, roughly four fifths of them detected once, and about a fifth sits in the top ten. Study results and limitations: In a later analysis, across HLA loci, associated TCR counts were highest for DRB1, lowest for HLA-C.

The J gene is TRBJ2-7, the V gene TRBV10-3; 7 positions agree with TRBD1. The sequenced sample consisted of PBMCs. This receptor was obtained from a man aged 30 to 45 in good health and CMV-seropositive. CDR3 sequence: CAISESRDSSYEQYV. The DNA for the CDR3 is TGTGCCATCAGTGAGTCCCGGGACAGCTCCTACGAGCAGTACGTC.